Sequencing of this T cell receptor (beta chain) was carried out in a study of Tregs in tolerant kidney transplant recipients. The V and J ends lost 4 bases and 6 bases, in that order; junction bases with no gene match: 11. CDR3 length: 16 amino acids. Here immunoSEQ multiplex PCR was the method, and the copy in TCRdb shows in-frame clones only, minus some. The sample lists about 94,000 clones, 93% seen once, with approximately 0.48% in the top ten. This TCR derives from a human donor who received a combined kidney and bone marrow transplant. V and J are TRBV5-3 and TRBJ2-2, with 8 bases fitting TRBD1. TRBV5-3 has ORF status, its function being uncertain. Source: CD4+ T cells from blood, taken before the transplant. The CDR3 sequence is CARSRQTGDVAGELFF. CDR3 nucleotide sequence: TGTGCCAGAAGCCGCCAGACAGGGGACGTGGCCGGGGAGCTGTTTTTT.